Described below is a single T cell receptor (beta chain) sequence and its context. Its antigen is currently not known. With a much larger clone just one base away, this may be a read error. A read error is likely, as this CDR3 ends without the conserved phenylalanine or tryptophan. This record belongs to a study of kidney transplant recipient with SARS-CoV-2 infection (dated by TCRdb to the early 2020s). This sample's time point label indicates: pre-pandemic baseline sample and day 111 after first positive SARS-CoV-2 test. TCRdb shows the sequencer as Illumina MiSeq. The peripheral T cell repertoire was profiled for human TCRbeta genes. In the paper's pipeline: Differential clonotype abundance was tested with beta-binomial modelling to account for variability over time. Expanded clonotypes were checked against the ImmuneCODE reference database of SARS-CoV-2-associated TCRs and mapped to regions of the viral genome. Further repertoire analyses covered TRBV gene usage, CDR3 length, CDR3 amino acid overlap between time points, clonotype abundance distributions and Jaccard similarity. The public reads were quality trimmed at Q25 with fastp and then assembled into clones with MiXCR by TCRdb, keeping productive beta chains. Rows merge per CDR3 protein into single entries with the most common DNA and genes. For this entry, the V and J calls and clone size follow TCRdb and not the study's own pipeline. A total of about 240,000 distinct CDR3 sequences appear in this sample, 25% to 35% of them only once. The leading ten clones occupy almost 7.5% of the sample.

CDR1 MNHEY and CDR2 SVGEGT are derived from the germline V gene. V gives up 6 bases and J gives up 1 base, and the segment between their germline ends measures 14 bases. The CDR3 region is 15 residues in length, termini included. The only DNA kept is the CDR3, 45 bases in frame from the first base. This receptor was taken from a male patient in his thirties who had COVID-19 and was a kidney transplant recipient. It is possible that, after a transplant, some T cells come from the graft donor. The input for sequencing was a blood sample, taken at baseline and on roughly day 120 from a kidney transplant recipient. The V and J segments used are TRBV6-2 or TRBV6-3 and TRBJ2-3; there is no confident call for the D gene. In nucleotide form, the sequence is TGTGCCAGCAGCCGTAATGACTTGGGCACAGATACGCAGTATTAT. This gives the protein CASSRNDLGTDTQYY.